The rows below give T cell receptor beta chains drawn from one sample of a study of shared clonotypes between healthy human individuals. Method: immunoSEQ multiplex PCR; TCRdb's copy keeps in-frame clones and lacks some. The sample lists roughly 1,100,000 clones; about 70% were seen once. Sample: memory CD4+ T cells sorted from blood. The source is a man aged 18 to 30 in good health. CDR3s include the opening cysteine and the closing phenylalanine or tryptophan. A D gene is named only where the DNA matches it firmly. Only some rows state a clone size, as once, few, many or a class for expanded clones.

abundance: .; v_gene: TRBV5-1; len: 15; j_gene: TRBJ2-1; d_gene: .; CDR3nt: TGCGCCAGCAGCTTGGGACAGAGCTCCTACAATGAGCAGTTCTTC; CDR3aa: CASSLGQSSYNEQFF
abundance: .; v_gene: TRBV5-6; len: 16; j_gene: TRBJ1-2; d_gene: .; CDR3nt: TGTGCCAGCAGCGTCCTGCAGGGTACCATGGCGTGGGGCTACACCTTC; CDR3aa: CASSVLQGTMAWGYTF
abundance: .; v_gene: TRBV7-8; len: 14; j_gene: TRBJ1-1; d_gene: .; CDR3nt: TGTGCCAGCAGCTTAGGCAGGGGAAACACTGAAGCTTTCTTT; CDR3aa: CASSLGRGNTEAFF
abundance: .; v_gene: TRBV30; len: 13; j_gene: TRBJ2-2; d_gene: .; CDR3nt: TGTGCCTGGACACCCTTTTTCACCGGGGAGCTGTTTTTT; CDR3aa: CAWTPFFTGELFF
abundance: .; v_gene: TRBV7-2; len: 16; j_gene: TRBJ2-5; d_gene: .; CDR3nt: TGTGCCAGCAGCTCCGCCCTTCGGACAGTACAAGAGACCCAGTACTTC; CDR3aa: CASSSALRTVQETQYF
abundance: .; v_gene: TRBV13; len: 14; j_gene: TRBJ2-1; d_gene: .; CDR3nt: TGTGCCAGCAGCACTGTTACAAGGGGGAATGAGCAGTTCTTC; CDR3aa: CASSTVTRGNEQFF
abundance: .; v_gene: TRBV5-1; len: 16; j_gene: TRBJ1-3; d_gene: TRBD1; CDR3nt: TGCGCCAGCAGCTCTATGGCAGGGGGCTATGGAAACACCATATATTTT; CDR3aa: CASSSMAGGYGNTIYF
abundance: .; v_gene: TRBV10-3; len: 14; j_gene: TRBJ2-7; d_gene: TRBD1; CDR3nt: TGTGCCACCCACACCGGGACAGGGTCCTACGAGCAGTACTTC; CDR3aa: CATHTGTGSYEQYF
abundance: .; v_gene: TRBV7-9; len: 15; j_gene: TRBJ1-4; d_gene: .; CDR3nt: TGTGCCAGCAGCTTAGCTTCGACATATAATGAAAAACTGTTTTTT; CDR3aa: CASSLASTYNEKLFF
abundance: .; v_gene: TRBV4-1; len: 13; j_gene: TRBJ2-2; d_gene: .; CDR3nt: TGCGCCAGCAGCTTACGACTGCTCGGGGAGCTGTTTTTT; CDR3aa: CASSLRLLGELFF
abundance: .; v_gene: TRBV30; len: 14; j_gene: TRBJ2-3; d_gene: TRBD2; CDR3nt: TGTGCCTGGAGTTTAGCGGGGGGGCCGGATACGCAGTATTTT; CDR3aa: CAWSLAGGPDTQYF
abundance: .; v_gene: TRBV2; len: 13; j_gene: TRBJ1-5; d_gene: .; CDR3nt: TGTGCCAGCAACCCCAACCAGGGTGAGCCCCAGCATTTT; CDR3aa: CASNPNQGEPQHF
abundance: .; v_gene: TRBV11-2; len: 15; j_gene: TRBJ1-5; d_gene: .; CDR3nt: TGTGCCAGCAGCTTAGATGGGGGCCGGGATCAGCCCCAGCATTTT; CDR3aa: CASSLDGGRDQPQHF
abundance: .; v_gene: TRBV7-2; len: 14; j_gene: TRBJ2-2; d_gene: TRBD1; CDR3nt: TGTGCCAGCCGAACAGGGGCGAACACCGGGGAGCTGTTTTTT; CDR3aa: CASRTGANTGELFF
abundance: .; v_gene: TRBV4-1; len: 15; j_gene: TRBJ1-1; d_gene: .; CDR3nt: TGCGCCAGCAGCCAAGTGGGGGTTATGAACACTGAAGCTTTCTTT; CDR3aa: CASSQVGVMNTEAFF
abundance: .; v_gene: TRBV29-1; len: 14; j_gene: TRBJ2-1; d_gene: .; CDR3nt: TGCAGCGCGACTGCCCTTGGTCTCTACAATGAGCAGTTCTTC; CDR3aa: CSATALGLYNEQFF
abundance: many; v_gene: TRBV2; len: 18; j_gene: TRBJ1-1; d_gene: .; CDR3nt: TGTGCCAGCATTGAAATCGGGTGGCAGACCCCCGGGAGCACTGAAGCTTTCTTT; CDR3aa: CASIEIGWQTPGSTEAFF
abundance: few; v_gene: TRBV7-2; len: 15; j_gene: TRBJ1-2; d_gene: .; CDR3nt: TGTGCCAGCAGCTTAGTTGTCGGGGGCGGCGGCGGCTACACCTTC; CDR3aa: CASSLVVGGGGGYTF
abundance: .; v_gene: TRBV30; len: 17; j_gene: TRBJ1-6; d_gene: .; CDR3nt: TGTGCCTGGAGTGCCAGACATTCGAGCTCCTATAATTCACCCCTCCACTTT; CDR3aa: CAWSARHSSSYNSPLHF
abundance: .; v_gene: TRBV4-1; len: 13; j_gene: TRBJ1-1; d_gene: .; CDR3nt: TGCGCCAGCAGCCAAGGTTACTCGACTGAAGCTTTCTTT; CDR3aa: CASSQGYSTEAFF
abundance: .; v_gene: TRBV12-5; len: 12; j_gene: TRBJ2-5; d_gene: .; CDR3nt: TGTGCTAGTGGTTTGGGAAAAGAGACCCAGTACTTC; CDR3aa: CASGLGKETQYF
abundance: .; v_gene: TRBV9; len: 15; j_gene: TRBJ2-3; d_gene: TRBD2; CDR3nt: TGTGCCAGCAGCGCGGGACTAGCTGACACAGATACGCAGTATTTT; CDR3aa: CASSAGLADTDTQYF
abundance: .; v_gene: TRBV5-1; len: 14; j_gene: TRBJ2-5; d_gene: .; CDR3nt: TGCGCCAGCAGCTTGCGAGGGGGCCAAGAGACCCAGTACTTC; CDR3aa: CASSLRGGQETQYF
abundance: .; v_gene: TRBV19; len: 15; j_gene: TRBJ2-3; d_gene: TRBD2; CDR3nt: TGTGCCAGTAGTTTGAGAGCGGGGGTGGGAGATACGCAGTATTTT; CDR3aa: CASSLRAGVGDTQYF
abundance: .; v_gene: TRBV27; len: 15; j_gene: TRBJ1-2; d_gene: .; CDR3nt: TGTGCCAGCAGTTTATATGGCCACTCAAACTATGGCTACACCTTC; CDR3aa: CASSLYGHSNYGYTF
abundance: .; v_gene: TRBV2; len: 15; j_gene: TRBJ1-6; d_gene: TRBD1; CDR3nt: TGTGCCAGCAGGACAGGGGTTGTAGGTAATTCACCCCTCCACTTT; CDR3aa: CASRTGVVGNSPLHF
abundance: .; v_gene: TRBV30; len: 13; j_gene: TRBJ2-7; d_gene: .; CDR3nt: TGTGCCTGGAGCGGGGATGAGTCCTACGAGCAGTACTTC; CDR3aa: CAWSGDESYEQYF
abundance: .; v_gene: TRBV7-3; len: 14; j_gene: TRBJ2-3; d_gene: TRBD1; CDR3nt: TGTGCCAGCAGTTTCGGACAGGGGGGAGATACGCAGTATTTT; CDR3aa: CASSFGQGGDTQYF
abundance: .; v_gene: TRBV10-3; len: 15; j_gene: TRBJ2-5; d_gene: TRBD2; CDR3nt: TGTGCCATCAGTGAGTCCGCTAGCGGGGGGGAGACCCAGTACTTC; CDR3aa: CAISESASGGETQYF
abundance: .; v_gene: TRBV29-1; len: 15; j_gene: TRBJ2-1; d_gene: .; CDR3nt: TGCAGCGTTCCGCGGCCTGGCGGGACGCGGGGTGAGCAGTTCTTC; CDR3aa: CSVPRPGGTRGEQFF
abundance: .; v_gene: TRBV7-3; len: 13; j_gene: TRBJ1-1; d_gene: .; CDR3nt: TGTGCCAGCAGCTTCGCCGGGAACACTGAAGCTTTCTTT; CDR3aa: CASSFAGNTEAFF
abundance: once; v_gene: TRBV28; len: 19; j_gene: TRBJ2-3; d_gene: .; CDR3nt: TGTGCCAGCAGTGCTTACGGCGGGACCAGGGATTTTAGCACAGATACGCAGTATTTT; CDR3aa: CASSAYGGTRDFSTDTQYF
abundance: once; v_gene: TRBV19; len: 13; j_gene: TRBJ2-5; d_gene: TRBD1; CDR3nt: TGTGCCAGTAGTGGGACAGAACAAGAGACCCAGTACTTC; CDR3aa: CASSGTEQETQYF
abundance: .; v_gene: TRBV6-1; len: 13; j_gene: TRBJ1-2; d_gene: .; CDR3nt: TGTGCCAGCAATCCTACGGGGAACTATGGCTACACCTTC; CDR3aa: CASNPTGNYGYTF
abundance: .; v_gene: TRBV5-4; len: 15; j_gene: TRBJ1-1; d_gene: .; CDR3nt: TGTGCCAGCAGCACAAATCCAGGCGGGGGGACTGAAGCTTTCTTT; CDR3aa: CASSTNPGGGTEAFF
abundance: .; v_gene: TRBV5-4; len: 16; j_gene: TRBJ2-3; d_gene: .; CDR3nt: TGTGCCAGCAGCTTGGAGTGGGGGCAGATCACAGATACGCAGTATTTT; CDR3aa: CASSLEWGQITDTQYF
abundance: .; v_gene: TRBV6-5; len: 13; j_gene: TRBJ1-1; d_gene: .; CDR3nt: TGTGCCAGCTCGGGCCGGATGAACACTGAAGCTTTCTTT; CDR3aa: CASSGRMNTEAFF
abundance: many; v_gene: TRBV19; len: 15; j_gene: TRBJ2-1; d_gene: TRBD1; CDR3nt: TGTGCCAGTAGTATTTCGGGACAGAGGATCAATGAGCAGTTCTTC; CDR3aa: CASSISGQRINEQFF
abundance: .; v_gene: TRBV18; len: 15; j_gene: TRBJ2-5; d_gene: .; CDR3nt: TGTGCCAGCTCACCTCGCGGGGGCCGAGGAGAGACCCAGTACTTC; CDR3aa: CASSPRGGRGETQYF
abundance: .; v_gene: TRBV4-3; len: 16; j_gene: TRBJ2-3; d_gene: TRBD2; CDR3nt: TGCGCCAGCAGCCAACAGGGGACTAGCCCCACAGATACGCAGTATTTT; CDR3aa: CASSQQGTSPTDTQYF
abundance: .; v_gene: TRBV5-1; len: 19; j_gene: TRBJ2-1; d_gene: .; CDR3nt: TGCGCCAGCAGCTGGGGACGGGGGTCCACCTCGAGCTCCTACAATGAGCAGTTCTTC; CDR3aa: CASSWGRGSTSSSYNEQFF
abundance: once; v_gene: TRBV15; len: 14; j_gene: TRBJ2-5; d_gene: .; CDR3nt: TGTGCCACCAGCAGAGATAGGTCGGAAGAGACCCAGTACTTC; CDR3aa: CATSRDRSEETQYF
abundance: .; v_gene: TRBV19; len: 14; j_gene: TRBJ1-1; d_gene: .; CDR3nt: TGTGCCAGTAGTAAGAGGGACGGGTACGCTGAAGCTTTCTTT; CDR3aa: CASSKRDGYAEAFF
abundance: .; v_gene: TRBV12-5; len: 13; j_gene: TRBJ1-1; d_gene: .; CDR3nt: TGTGCTAGTGGCTACTCCCCGAACACTGAAGCTTTCTTT; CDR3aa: CASGYSPNTEAFF
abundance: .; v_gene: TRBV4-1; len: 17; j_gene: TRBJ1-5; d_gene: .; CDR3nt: TGCGCCAGCAGCCAAGCTTTCAGGGGTGGAGGCAATCAGCCCCAGCATTTT; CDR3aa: CASSQAFRGGGNQPQHF
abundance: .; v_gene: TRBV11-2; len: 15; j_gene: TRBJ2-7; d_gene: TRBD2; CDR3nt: TGTGCCAGCAGCTTAGCGATAGCGGGGAATTACGAGCAGTACTTC; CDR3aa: CASSLAIAGNYEQYF
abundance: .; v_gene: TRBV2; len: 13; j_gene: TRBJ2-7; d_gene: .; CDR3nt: TGTGCCAGCAGGCTTAGTTGGGGGACAGAGCAGTACTTC; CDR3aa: CASRLSWGTEQYF